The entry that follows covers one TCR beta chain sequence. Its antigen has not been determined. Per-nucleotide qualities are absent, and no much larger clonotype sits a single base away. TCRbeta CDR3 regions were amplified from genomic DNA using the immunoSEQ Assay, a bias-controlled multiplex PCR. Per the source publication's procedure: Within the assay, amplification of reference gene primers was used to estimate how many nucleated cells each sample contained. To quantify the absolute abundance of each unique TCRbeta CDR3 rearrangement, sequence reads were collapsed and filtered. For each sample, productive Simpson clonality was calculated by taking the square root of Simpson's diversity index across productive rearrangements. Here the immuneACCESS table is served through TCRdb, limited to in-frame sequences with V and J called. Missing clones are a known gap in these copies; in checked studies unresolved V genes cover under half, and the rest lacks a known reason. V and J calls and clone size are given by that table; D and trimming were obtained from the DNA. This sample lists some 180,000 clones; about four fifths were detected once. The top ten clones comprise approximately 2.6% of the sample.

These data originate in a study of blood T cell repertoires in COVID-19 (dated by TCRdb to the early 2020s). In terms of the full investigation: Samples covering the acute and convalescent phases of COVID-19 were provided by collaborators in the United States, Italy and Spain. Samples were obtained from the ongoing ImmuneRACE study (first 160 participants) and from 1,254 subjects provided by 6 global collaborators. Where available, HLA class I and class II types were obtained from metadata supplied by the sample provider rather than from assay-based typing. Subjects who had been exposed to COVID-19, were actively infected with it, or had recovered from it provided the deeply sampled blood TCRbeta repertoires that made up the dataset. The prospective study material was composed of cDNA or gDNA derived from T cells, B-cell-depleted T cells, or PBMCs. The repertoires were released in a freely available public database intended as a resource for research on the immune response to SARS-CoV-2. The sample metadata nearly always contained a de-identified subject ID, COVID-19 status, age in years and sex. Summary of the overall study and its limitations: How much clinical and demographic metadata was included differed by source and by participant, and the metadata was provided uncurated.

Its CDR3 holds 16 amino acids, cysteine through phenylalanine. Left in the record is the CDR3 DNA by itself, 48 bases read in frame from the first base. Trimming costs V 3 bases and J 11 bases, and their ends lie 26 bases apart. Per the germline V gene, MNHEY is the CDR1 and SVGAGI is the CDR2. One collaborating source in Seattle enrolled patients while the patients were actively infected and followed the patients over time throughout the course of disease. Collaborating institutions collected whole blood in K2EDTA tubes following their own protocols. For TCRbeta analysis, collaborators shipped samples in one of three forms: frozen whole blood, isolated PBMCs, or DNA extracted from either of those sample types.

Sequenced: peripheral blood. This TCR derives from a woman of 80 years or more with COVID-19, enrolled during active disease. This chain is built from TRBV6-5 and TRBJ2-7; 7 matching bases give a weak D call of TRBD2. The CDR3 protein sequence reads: CASSYWRGPTFRGEYF. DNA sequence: TGTGCCAGCAGTTATTGGCGGGGGCCAACTTTCCGCGGCGAGTACTTC.